Listed here are 29 T cell receptor beta chains from one sample, sequenced in a study of blood T cell repertoires in COVID-19 (dated by TCRdb to 2020 to 2021). The library was prepared using the immunoSEQ multiplex PCR assay. The table was pulled from immuneACCESS by TCRdb, which kept in-frame rearrangements only. Such tables lose some clones; where checked, under half of the loss comes from unresolved V genes, and the rest has no known cause. The sample table contains around 140,000 clones; only one count was recorded for just under 90% of them. The ten largest clones add up to 8.6% of the sample. Specimen: peripheral blood. The receptor source for this set is a woman in her fifties or sixties with active or convalescent COVID-19.

V usage is TRBV5-1 and J usage is TRBJ2-1; 8 positions agree with TRBD2. Germline loops: CDR1 SGHRS, CDR2 YFSETQ. The ends lost 4 bases at V and 4 bases at J; junction bases unmatched: 7. The length of the CDR3 is 15 residues. The CDR3 region has the DNA TGCGCCAGCAGCCTTAGCGGGGATCTATACAATGAGCAGTTCTTC. Its protein product is CASSLSGDLYNEQFF.

This clone came up a few times. V gene TRBV4-3 combines with J gene TRBJ2-2; 7 nucleotides match TRBD1. V lost 5 bases to trimming and J lost 5 bases; unmatched junction nucleotides: 11. The germline V gene has CDR1 LGHNA and CDR2 YSLEER. This CDR3 has 16 amino acids. The CDR3 loop is CASSSSQGKGTGELFF. CDR3 nucleotides: TGCGCCAGCAGCTCTTCACAGGGGAAGGGAACCGGGGAGCTGTTTTTT.

The chain recombines TRBV5-1 with TRBJ2-3; D uncertain. Germline CDR1 SGHRS, CDR2 YFSETQ. This CDR3 region has 11 residues. Deletions cut 2 bases from V and 6 bases from J, with 4 bases between. Here the CDR3 DNA reads TGCGCCAGCAGCTTCCTGGATACGCAGTATTTT. This codes for CASSFLDTQYF.

This chain connects TRBV5-4 to TRBJ2-7; D is perhaps TRBD2 (5 bases). CDR1 and CDR2 (germline): SGHNT, YYREEE (reference sequence). CDR3 size: 12 residues. The V end lost 6 bases, the J end lost 0 bases, and 7 bases lay between the germline ends. The CDR3 loop is CASTGDSYEQYF. In nucleotides, the CDR3 is TGTGCCAGCACCGGGGACTCCTACGAGCAGTACTTC.

V is TRBV9 and J is TRBJ2-3, with TRBD1 identical over 7 bases. Germline values: CDR1 SGDLS, CDR2 YYNGEE. After removal of 7 bases from V and 4 bases from J, the junction contained 12 bases not matched to a gene. CDR3 length: 15 amino acids. CDR3 in DNA: TGTGCCAGCGCAGTAGGGGGCGTGATTGCAGATACGCAGTATTTT. It specifies CASAVGGVIADTQYF.

This clone was observed a few times. CDR3 sequence: CASSLEGVQPQHF. In DNA, the CDR3 is TGCGCCAGCAGCTTGGAAGGGGTTCAGCCCCAGCATTTT. The rearrangement links TRBV5-1 to TRBJ1-5; D is perhaps TRBD1 (5 bases). Deletions cut 0 bases from V and 6 bases from J, with 7 bases between. Germline V gene lookup returns CDR1 SGHRS and CDR2 YFSETQ. The length of the CDR3 is 13 residues.

CDR3: CASSYGWGDEQFF. The CDR3 coding sequence is TGTGCCAGCAGTTACGGTTGGGGGGATGAGCAGTTCTTC. The chain links TRBV6-5 to TRBJ2-1; a possible D gene is TRBD2 (6 bases). The length of the CDR3 is 13 residues. Germline V gives CDR1 MNHEY, CDR2 SVGAGI. V was clipped by 2 bases and J by 8 bases, with 10 bases between them.

This rearrangement joins TRBV15 to TRBJ2-7, with 13 bases fitting TRBD2. This CDR3 spans 19 amino acids. Germline loops: CDR1 LNHNV, CDR2 YYDKDF (reference sequence). Unmatched junction bases numbered 11, after V lost 3 bases and J lost 0 bases. CDR3 amino acids: CATSRKGATSGGISYEQYF. Here the CDR3 DNA reads TGTGCCACCAGCAGGAAGGGGGCGACTAGCGGGGGGATCTCCTACGAGCAGTACTTC.

The genes are TRBV5-4 and TRBJ2-5; TRBD1 agrees at 8 bases. The J segment lost 2 bases and the V segment lost 1 base, leaving 4 bases of the junction unmatched. Germline-derived CDR1 and CDR2 are SGHNT and YYREEE (reference sequence). The length of the CDR3 is 15 residues. In DNA, the CDR3 is TGTGCCAGCAGCTTGCCAGGGGGCAGGCAAGAGACCCAGTACTTC. Encoded protein: CASSLPGGRQETQYF.

The J gene is TRBJ2-3, the V gene TRBV5-4; 8 bases map to TRBD2. Germline V gene data show CDR1 as SGHNT and CDR2 as YYREEE (reference sequence). With V trimmed by 4 bases and J by 0 bases, 13 bases remained unmatched. The CDR3 loop spans 18 amino acids. DNA of the CDR3: TGTGCCAGCAGCGGTGGACTAGCTCGCGGCCCAAGCACAGATACGCAGTATTTT. Translating it yields CASSGGLARGPSTDTQYF.

This chain uses TRBV2 with TRBJ1-2; 7 bases are shared with TRBD1. The CDR3 is 14 amino acids. Germline CDR1 and CDR2: SNHLY and FYNNEI. V lost 1 base and J lost 3; bases outside the gene matches: 2. The DNA of the CDR3 is TGTGCCAGCAGTGAAGGCAGGGGGGACTATGGCTACACCTTC. This translates into CASSEGRGDYGYTF.

The chain employs TRBV25-1 and TRBJ1-2; TRBD1 might be the D (6 bases). Trimming removed 2 bases at V and 2 bases at J, with 6 bases between. CDR3 length: 13 residues. Germline CDR1 and CDR2: MGHDK and SYGVNS. The CDR3 DNA reads TGTGCCAGCAGTGAAACAGGGAACTATGGCTACACCTTC. Translated, it gives CASSETGNYGYTF.

This chain joins TRBV6-5 and TRBJ1-4, with a tentative D call TRBD1 (5 bases). Germline loops: CDR1 MNHEY, CDR2 SVGAGI. V lost 4 bases, J lost 8 bases, and 20 bases lay in between. This CDR3 region has 16 residues. The CDR3 nucleotides are TGTGCCAGCAGTTCCCCGGAAGGATATCAGGGAGAAAAACTGTTTTTT. Residues: CASSSPEGYQGEKLFF.

The V gene is TRBV18, the J gene TRBJ1-5; D is possibly TRBD1 (5 bases). Trimming pared 3 bases from V and 2 bases from J, leaving 11 bases between. Per the germline V gene, CDR1 is KGHSH and CDR2 is LQKENI. The CDR3 extends over 15 amino acids. The CDR3 sequence: CASSPGQGGNQPQHF. The CDR3 region has the DNA TGTGCCAGCTCACCGGGTCAGGGTGGCAATCAGCCCCAGCATTTT. The full variable domain, in which reference TRBV18 and TRBJ1-5 provide the parts outside the CDR3, is NAGVMQNPRHLVRRRGQEARLRCSPMKGHSHVYWYRQLPEEGLKFMVYLQKENIIDESGMPKERFSAEFPKEGPSILRIQQVVRGDSAAYFCASSPGQGGNQPQHFGDGTRLSIL.

Here the CDR3 reads CASSTRQGRLAGGAYEQYF. The CDR3 DNA follows: TGTGCCAGCAGCACTAGACAGGGGCGCCTAGCGGGGGGGGCCTACGAGCAGTACTTC. V usage is TRBV7-2 and J usage is TRBJ2-7; the match to TRBD2 covers 12 bases. CDR1 and CDR2 (germline): SGHTA, FQGNSA. This CDR3 has 19 residues. V was pared by 5 bases and J by 2 bases, with 16 bases of the junction left unmatched. Using reference TRBV7-2 and TRBJ2-7 for the parts outside the CDR3, the full variable domain is GAGVSQSPSNKVTEKGKDVELRCDPISGHTALYWYRQSLGQGLEFLIYFQGNSAPDKSGLPSDRFSAERTGGSVSTLTIQRTQQEDSAVYLCASSTRQGRLAGGAYEQYFGPGTRLTVT.

The chain has TRBV7-2 and TRBJ2-5, with 8 bases matching TRBD1. This CDR3 contains 16 residues. Germline-derived CDR1 and CDR2 are SGHTA and FQGNSA. V dropped 2 bases and J dropped 3; count of bases not matched to a gene: 8. CDR3 residues: CASSLPGRQGKETQYF. The CDR3 region has the DNA TGTGCCAGCAGCTTACCCGGGCGACAGGGGAAAGAGACCCAGTACTTC.

J is TRBJ1-1 and V is TRBV5-4, with 10 positions matching TRBD1. The V gene's germline CDR1 is SGHNT and CDR2 YYREEE (reference sequence). CDR3 size: 15 residues. The ends lost 0 bases at V and 1 base at J; junction bases unmatched: 0. This CDR3 is CASSLGQGANTEAFF. For the CDR3, the DNA is TGTGCCAGCAGCTTGGGACAGGGGGCGAACACTGAAGCTTTCTTT.

CDR3 DNA: TGTGCCAGCAGCTTTTCAGGGGATGGCTACACCTTC. It is translated as CASSFSGDGYTF. V and J are TRBV7-9 and TRBJ1-2, with D possibly being TRBD1 (6 bases). V was clipped by 3 bases and J by 6 bases, with 8 bases between them. The length of the CDR3 is 12 residues. Looked up from germline, CDR1 is SEHNR and CDR2 is FQNEAQ (reference sequence). The full variable domain, rest sourced from reference TRBV7-9 and TRBJ1-2, is DTGVSQNPRHKITKRGQNVTFRCDPISEHNRLYWYRQTLGQGPEFLTYFQNEAQLEKSRLLSDRFSAERPKGSFSTLEIQRTEQGDSAMYLCASSFSGDGYTFGSGTRLTVV.

This chain connects TRBV29-1 to TRBJ2-2; 8 bases match TRBD1. The germline CDR1 and CDR2 sequences are SQVTM and ANQGSEA. The CDR3 is made up of 13 amino acids. V trimming: 3 bases; J trimming: 3 bases; junction bases outside the gene matches: 0. The CDR3 DNA sequence: TGCAGCGTTGACAGGGGGCACACCGGGGAGCTGTTTTTT. Protein: CSVDRGHTGELFF.

This chain links TRBV6-2 or TRBV6-3 with TRBJ2-7; no clear D. The CDR3 is 14 amino acids. Between the trimmed V and J ends, which lost 5 bases and 3 bases, there was a span of 14 bases. Germline V gene data show CDR1 as MNHEY and CDR2 as SVGEGT. DNA for the CDR3: TGTGCCAGCAGTCACCCAGCAGGCCGCTACGAGCAGTACTTC. Protein sequence: CASSHPAGRYEQYF.

The rearrangement joins TRBV5-1 to TRBJ2-5, with 9 bases aligning to TRBD2. V trimming: 3 bases; J trimming: 4 bases; junction bases outside the gene matches: 7. The germline CDR1 and CDR2 sequences are SGHRS and YFSETQ. The CDR3 is made up of 15 amino acids. The CDR3, as DNA: TGCGCCAGCAGCTCTCTAGCGGGACCCACAGAGACCCAGTACTTC. This codes for CASSSLAGPTETQYF.

The chain links TRBV6-2 or TRBV6-3 to TRBJ1-6; TRBD1 matches 7 bases. CDR1 and CDR2 (germline): MNHEY, SVGEGT. V was clipped by 5 bases and J by 9 bases; unmatched bases: 7. This CDR3 has 14 residues. CDR3 nucleotides: TGTGCCAGCAGTAGACAGGGAGAGGGTTCACCCCTCCACTTT. This gives the protein CASSRQGEGSPLHF.

The chain employs TRBV7-3 and TRBJ2-5; a possible D gene is TRBD1 (6 bases). CDR1 and CDR2 (germline): SGHTA, FQGTGA. V was cut by 6 bases and J by 1 base, with 9 bases left in between. CDR3 size: 13 residues. The CDR3 region is CASSAGVQETQYF. The CDR3 DNA is TGTGCCAGCAGTGCAGGGGTCCAAGAGACCCAGTACTTC.

V and J are TRBV18 and TRBJ1-1, with D possibly being TRBD1 (5 bases). Germline V CDR1 and CDR2: KGHSH, LQKENI. Trimming cost V 3 bases and J 2 bases, with 13 bases left between them. The CDR3 length is 15 residues. The CDR3 DNA follows: TGTGCCAGCTCACCCTCCGGTAGGACAAACACTGAAGCTTTCTTT. It is translated as CASSPSGRTNTEAFF.

This rearrangement joins TRBV6-4 to TRBJ1-2; unclear D gene. Germline V gene sequence: CDR1 MRHNA, CDR2 SNTAGT. This CDR3 is 14 amino acids long. Trimming left V 0 bases short and J 8 bases short, with 13 bases between. CDR3 in amino acids: CASSDSGGRGGYTF. In DNA form, the CDR3 reads TGTGCCAGCAGTGACTCAGGCGGGCGCGGGGGCTACACCTTC.

The chain joins TRBV9 to TRBJ2-5, with D uncertain. Per the germline V gene, CDR1 is SGDLS and CDR2 is YYNGEE. The CDR3 contains 13 residues. V was trimmed by 0 bases and J by 5 bases, leaving 8 bases between them. CDR3 sequence: CASSVGAGETQYF. In nucleotides, the CDR3 is TGTGCCAGCAGCGTAGGGGCAGGCGAGACCCAGTACTTC.

This clone was detected a few times. The genes are TRBV28 and TRBJ2-3; 10 bases fit TRBD1. The germline CDR1 and CDR2 sequences are MDHEN and SYDVKM. J was trimmed by 4 bases and V by 3 bases; bases with no gene match: 10. The CDR3 totals 17 residues. CDR3 DNA sequence: TGTGCCAGCAGTTTGGGTCAGGGACAGGGGATCCCAGATACGCAGTATTTT. It specifies CASSLGQGQGIPDTQYF.

A single count supports this clone. The chain employs TRBV5-1 and TRBJ2-1; D possibly corresponds to TRBD1 (6 bases). Germline loops: CDR1 SGHRS, CDR2 YFSETQ. The CDR3 contains 13 residues. Trimming removed 0 bases from V and 7 bases from J, with 8 bases in between. The CDR3: CASSLGRGNEQFF. The CDR3 bases are TGCGCCAGCAGCTTGGGTAGGGGGAATGAGCAGTTCTTC.

Regarding this clone: One end of the junction fails to match germline, which may point to a read error. This rearrangement joins TRBV7-2 to TRBJ2-5; TRBD1 is a possible D gene (6 bases). CDR1 SGHTA and CDR2 FQGNSA come from the germline V gene. The CDR3 has 15 residues. As DNA, the CDR3 is TGTGCCAGCAGCTTAAGTGGGGGCTATCAAGGGACCCAGTACTTC. It specifies CASSLSGGYQGTQYF.